Shown below are 10 T cell receptor beta chains from a single sample sequenced in a study of blood T cells in healthy people across ages. Using a J-beta primer mix together with a sample-barcoded 5' primer, a second PCR was run for roughly 7 to 12 cycles. TCRdb itself ran the 5' RACE reads through MiXCR, one entry per CDR3 protein. The table includes under 850,000 distinct CDR3 sequences, 35% to 40% detected once. What was sequenced was blood. The receptors were sampled from a man in his late teens or twenties in good health.

In its sample, this clonotype was seen a few times. The chain recombines TRBV5-5 with TRBJ2-2; D not resolved. CDR3 length equals 16 residues. Germline V gene data show CDR1 as SGHKS and CDR2 as YYEKEE (reference sequence). V lost 0 bases to trimming and J lost 0 bases, with 9 bases between them. CDR3 loop: CASSLATGPNTGELFF. The CDR3 DNA is TGTGCCAGCAGCTTGGCCACTGGACCGAACACCGGGGAGCTGTTTTTT.

The CDR3 here is CAIREGQGVNEKLFF. CDR3 DNA: TGTGCCATCAGGGAGGGACAGGGAGTTAATGAAAAACTGTTTTTT. J is TRBJ1-4 and V is TRBV10-3; 9 nucleotides match TRBD1. V lost 6 bases and J lost 4; bases outside the gene matches: 6. This CDR3 is 15 amino acids long. The V gene's germline CDR1 is ENHRY and CDR2 SYGVKD.

This clonotype was counted between two and nine times. The chain couples TRBV2 to TRBJ1-5; no clear D gene. Germline lookup yields CDR1 SNHLY and CDR2 FYNNEI. Trimming pared 2 bases from V and 7 bases from J, leaving 9 bases between. This CDR3 has 13 residues. CDR3 nucleotide sequence: TGTGCCAGCAGTGAACTGACCTACCAGCCCCAGCATTTT. It is translated as CASSELTYQPQHF. The variable domain in full, completed from reference TRBV2 and TRBJ1-5, reads EPEVTQTPSHQVTQMGQEVILRCVPISNHLYFYWYRQILGQKVEFLVSFYNNEISEKSEIFDDQFSVERPDGSNFTLKIRSTKLEDSAMYFCASSELTYQPQHFGDGTRLSIL.

This clonotype was seen more than once but under ten times. The genes are TRBV27 and TRBJ2-1, with TRBD2 as a possible D gene (6 bases). CDR1 and CDR2 from the germline V gene are MNHEY and SMNVEV (reference sequence). This CDR3 has 16 residues. The V gene lost 5 bases and the J gene lost 4 bases, with 18 bases spanning the gap. In DNA, the CDR3 is TGTGCCAGCAGTCTACCGGGACGGGAGAAATACAATGAGCAGTTCTTC. This codes for CASSLPGREKYNEQFF.

This clonotype was seen only a few times. The gene calls are TRBV10-3 and TRBJ1-5; D perhaps matches TRBD1 (6 bases). The V and J ends lost 3 bases and 3 bases respectively, with 12 bases between them. The CDR3 runs 15 residues. Per germline, CDR1 ENHRY and CDR2 SYGVKD. The CDR3 coding sequence is TGTGCCATCAGTGACCTTACAGGGTACAATCAGCCCCAGCATTTT. The encoded protein is CAISDLTGYNQPQHF.

This clonotype has more than one count but fewer than ten. CDR3 DNA: TGTGCCAGCAGACGCGGGACAGGGGATGTCAATGAAGCTTTCTTT. Translation: CASRRGTGDVNEAFF. V and J are TRBV3-1 and TRBJ1-1, with 10 bases matching TRBD1. The CDR3 contains 15 residues. Germline values: CDR1 LGHDT, CDR2 YNNKEL (reference sequence). V was clipped by 6 bases and J by 7 bases; unmatched bases: 11.

This clonotype was seen ten or more times. The chain links TRBV12-3 or TRBV12-4 to TRBJ1-2, with D unclear. The CDR3 is made up of 14 amino acids. V gave up 5 bases and J gave up 8 bases, with 18 bases separating them. The CDR3 loop is CASSPLPVSAGYTF. CDR3 DNA: TGTGCCAGCAGTCCCCTCCCCGTTTCGGCCGGCTACACCTTC.

In its sample, this clonotype was seen a few times. V usage is TRBV9 and J usage is TRBJ2-1; D may be TRBD2 (5 bases). Trimming took 2 bases from V and 4 from J, leaving 13 bases between them. Germline V CDR1 and CDR2: SGDLS, YYNGEE. The CDR3 consists of 15 residues. The CDR3 region is CASSVVGEPYNEQFF. The DNA of the CDR3 is TGTGCCAGCAGCGTCGTCGGGGAACCTTACAATGAGCAGTTCTTC.

This clonotype was counted ten times or more. The chain has TRBV7-9 and TRBJ1-2, with D hard to call. This CDR3 comprises 15 residues. Germline V gene lookup returns CDR1 SEHNR and CDR2 FQNEAQ (reference sequence). The germline V and J ends were trimmed by 3 bases and 0 bases, with 11 bases remaining between them. The CDR3 sequence is CASSLSGLANYGYTF. In DNA, the CDR3 is TGTGCCAGCAGCTTGTCGGGCCTAGCTAACTATGGCTACACCTTC. The full variable domain, completed using reference TRBV7-9 and TRBJ1-2, is DTGVSQNPRHKITKRGQNVTFRCDPISEHNRLYWYRQTLGQGPEFLTYFQNEAQLEKSRLLSDRFSAERPKGSFSTLEIQRTEQGDSAMYLCASSLSGLANYGYTFGSGTRLTVV.

This clonotype was seen only a few times. The genes are TRBV5-1 and TRBJ1-2, with no clear D. The germline V gene has CDR1 SGHRS and CDR2 YFSETQ. The CDR3 has 13 residues. The V end lost 0 bases, the J end lost 7 bases, and 10 bases lay between the germline ends. Here the CDR3 DNA reads TGCGCCAGCAGCTTGGACGGTCGCGGTGGCTACACCTTC. This gives the protein CASSLDGRGGYTF.